This T cell receptor beta chain was recorded in a study of regulatory and conventional T cells in RAG deficiency. The table came from immunoSEQ multiplex PCR; TCRdb's copy has only in-frame clones and leaves some out. The sample holds fewer than 35,000 clones, 89% seen once. The CDR3 has 12 residues. CDR1 and CDR2 (germline): SQVTM, ANQGSEA. Trimming stripped 0 bases from V and 8 bases from J, with 10 bases between. This clone occurred a few times. This sample also belongs to another study, concerning regulatory T cells. That publication notes: The primer mix had 52 TRBV and 13 TRBJ primers.

The source material was CD8+ T cells sorted from blood. This sequence was found in a human donor in good health. J is TRBJ1-2 and V is TRBV29-1; TRBD1 is a possible D gene (6 bases). This CDR3 is CSVEDRGGGYTF. In nucleotides, the CDR3 is TGCAGCGTTGAAGATCGGGGGGGCGGCTACACCTTC.